The clone carrying this T cell receptor beta chain was seen just once. In the original processing: Amplification with reference gene primers provided the estimates of nucleated cell counts. Method: immunoSEQ multiplex PCR; TCRdb's copy keeps in-frame clones and lacks some. The V and J calls and clone size were taken over from that table, and D and trimming were inferred from the DNA. The sample shows around 64,000 clones, around 80% of them seen only once. The CDR3 extends over 13 amino acids. V was shortened by 3 bases and J by 8 bases, with 11 bases between the two germline ends. Germline CDR1 is KGHSH and CDR2 is LQKENI. This sample is part of a study of blood T cell repertoires in COVID-19. Study overall: Acute and convalescent COVID-19 samples came from the United States, Italy and Spain. T cells, B-cell-depleted T cells, or PBMCs provided the cDNA or gDNA that served as material.

The J gene is TRBJ2-1, the V gene TRBV18, with D uncertain. This clonotype originated in a man between 60 and 70 years old with acute or convalescent COVID-19. Sequenced: peripheral blood. CDR3 coding DNA: TGTGCCAGCTCACCCCATCGGGTGGATGAGCAGTTCTTC. Encoded protein: CASSPHRVDEQFF.